One and the same sample provided the 13 T cell receptor beta chains below, sequenced in a study of cytomegalovirus exposure and HLA in healthy donors. PCR primers comprised 60 Vbeta and 13 Jbeta primers. Measured with immunoSEQ multiplex PCR; TCRdb has only the in-frame clones, and not every one. The sample holds under 300,000 clones; over 70% are singletons and the top ten take 7% to 9%. The sequenced sample consisted of PBMCs. The receptors originated from a woman in her fifties or sixties in good health and CMV-seropositive.

The chain employs TRBV28 and TRBJ2-7; 7 nucleotides align to TRBD2. The CDR3 totals 15 residues. CDR1 is MDHEN and CDR2 is SYDVKM in the germline V gene. J gave up 4 bases and V 7 bases, and 13 bases lay outside the gene matches. DNA for the CDR3: TGTGCCAGCAAGGGACTAAAATCAAAGCTTTACGAGCAGTACTTC. This translates into CASKGLKSKLYEQYF. Looking up the rest from reference TRBV28 and TRBJ2-7 gives the full variable domain: DVKVTQSSRYLVKRTGEKVFLECVQDMDHENMFWYRQDPGLGLRLIYFSYDVKMKEKGDIPEGYSVSREKKERFSLILESASTNQTSMYLCASKGLKSKLYEQYFGPGTRLTVT.

This clone was counted once. For the CDR3, the DNA is TGTGCCAGCAGCCCCGGAGGTAGCTCCTACAATGAGCAGTTCTTC. It yields the protein CASSPGGSSYNEQFF. The chain has TRBV6-5 and TRBJ2-1; maybe TRBD2 (5 bases). The V end was cut by 6 bases, the J end by 0 bases, with 12 bases between. This CDR3 is 15 amino acids long. The germline V gene has CDR1 MNHEY and CDR2 SVGAGI.

The V gene is TRBV7-9, the J gene TRBJ2-2; 8 nucleotides match TRBD1. Germline V gene sequence: CDR1 SEHNR, CDR2 FQNEAQ (reference sequence). The ends lost 2 bases at V and 4 bases at J; junction bases unmatched: 6. The CDR3 sequence is 16 residues long. The CDR3 loop is CASSLQTGGSTGELFF. The CDR3 nucleotides are TGTGCCAGCAGCTTACAAACAGGGGGGAGCACCGGGGAGCTGTTTTTT.

This clone has more than one count but fewer than ten. The chain recombines TRBV11-2 with TRBJ1-4; D not resolved. The CDR3 runs 15 residues. Per the germline V gene, CDR1 is SGHAT and CDR2 is FQNNGV. The V end lost 5 bases, the J end lost 4 bases, and 14 bases lay between the germline ends. CDR3 amino acids: CASSLTHRDNEKLFF. The DNA for the CDR3 is TGTGCCAGCAGCCTAACCCACAGAGATAATGAAAAACTGTTTTTT.

The V gene is TRBV18, the J gene TRBJ2-7; 11 bases are shared with TRBD2. Per the germline V gene, CDR1 is KGHSH and CDR2 is LQKENI. The V and J ends lost 3 bases and 1 base, in that order; junction bases with no gene match: 2. The CDR3 consists of 15 residues. The DNA of the CDR3 is TGTGCCAGCTCACCCCGGACTAGCGGGTCCTACGAGCAGTACTTC. Translating it yields CASSPRTSGSYEQYF. Variable domain in full (rest from reference TRBV18 and TRBJ2-7): NAGVMQNPRHLVRRRGQEARLRCSPMKGHSHVYWYRQLPEEGLKFMVYLQKENIIDESGMPKERFSAEFPKEGPSILRIQQVVRGDSAAYFCASSPRTSGSYEQYFGPGTRLTVT.

The chain combines TRBV28 with TRBJ1-1, with TRBD1 identical over 8 bases. V gave up 7 bases and J gave up 4 bases; unmatched junction bases: 5. This CDR3 spans 13 amino acids. Per the germline V gene, CDR1 is MDHEN and CDR2 is SYDVKM. The CDR3: CASTGGPFTEAFF. CDR3 DNA: TGTGCCAGCACAGGGGGCCCCTTCACTGAAGCTTTCTTT. Variable domain in full (rest from reference TRBV28 and TRBJ1-1): DVKVTQSSRYLVKRTGEKVFLECVQDMDHENMFWYRQDPGLGLRLIYFSYDVKMKEKGDIPEGYSVSREKKERFSLILESASTNQTSMYLCASTGGPFTEAFFGQGTRLTVV.

This rearrangement joins TRBV5-6 to TRBJ1-2; the match to TRBD1 covers 7 bases. J lost 5 bases, V lost 1 base, and 5 bases had no gene match. Germline CDR1 is SGHDT and CDR2 is YYEEEE. There are 14 residues in the CDR3. As DNA, the CDR3 is TGTGCCAGCAGCTTGAATGGACAGGATTATGGCTACACCTTC. Its translation: CASSLNGQDYGYTF.

The rearrangement joins TRBV19 to TRBJ1-5, with D perhaps matching TRBD1 (6 bases). Trimming pared 2 bases from V and 8 bases from J, leaving 13 bases between. Per the germline V gene, CDR1 is LNHDA and CDR2 is SQIVND (reference sequence). The CDR3 consists of 14 residues. The CDR3 DNA sequence: TGTGCCAGTAGTATAAGTACAGGGCTGGAGCCCCAGCATTTT. This encodes CASSISTGLEPQHF.

The gene calls are TRBV28 and TRBJ2-7; D may be TRBD1 (5 bases). Trimming took off 5 bases at V and 6 bases at J, with 11 bases between the two ends. CDR1 and CDR2 (germline): MDHEN, SYDVKM. This CDR3 contains 12 residues. The DNA of the CDR3 is TGTGCCAGCAGTCCAGGGTTGCGCGAGCAGTACTTC. Amino acids: CASSPGLREQYF.

The chain has TRBV2 and TRBJ2-5, with 7 bases matching TRBD1. The trim removed 7 bases at V and 5 bases at J, leaving 7 bases unmatched. The CDR3 is 13 residues long. Germline CDR1 reads SNHLY; CDR2 reads FYNNEI. The CDR3 DNA is TGTGCCAGCAACGAACAGGGGAAGGAGACCCAGTACTTC. It encodes CASNEQGKETQYF.

DNA of the CDR3: TGTGCCAGCAGCCAAGATGGACGACAGCGGAACACTGAAGCTTTCTTT. Translating gives CASSQDGRQRNTEAFF. J is TRBJ1-1 and V is TRBV14; D might be TRBD1 (5 bases). The CDR3 has 16 amino acids. Trimming took 0 bases from V and 1 from J, leaving 12 bases between them. The V gene's germline CDR1 is SGHDN and CDR2 FVKESK.

The chain carries TRBV5-4 and TRBJ2-1, with TRBD2 matching 13 bases. With 3 bases clipped from V and 5 bases from J, the junction kept 2 bases outside the gene matches. CDR1 SGHNT and CDR2 YYREEE come from the germline V gene (reference sequence). The CDR3 length is 15 residues. The chain's CDR3 is CASSSTSGRNNEQFF. CDR3 DNA sequence: TGTGCCAGCAGCTCGACTAGCGGGAGGAACAATGAGCAGTTCTTC.

The gene calls are TRBV27 and TRBJ2-1; no definite D call. The length of the CDR3 is 12 residues. V dropped 6 bases and J dropped 12 bases, with 15 bases sitting between them. Germline lookup yields CDR1 MNHEY and CDR2 SMNVEV (reference sequence). The CDR3 DNA is TGTGCCAGCAGCTCCGGGTCCGTCGGGCAGTTCTTC. Its protein is CASSSGSVGQFF.